This passage covers 22 T cell receptor beta chains from one sample sequenced in a study of OX40 agonist ivuxolimab in advanced cancers. The table came from immunoSEQ multiplex PCR; TCRdb's copy has only in-frame clones and leaves some out. The table records about 46,000 clones, over 75% of them present only once. This specimen consisted of CD4+ or CD8+ T cells sorted from blood, obtained in a trial of the OX40 agonist ivuxolimab. These TCRs come from an adult with an advanced solid tumor such as melanoma, head and neck, liver or kidney cancer.

This clone appeared once. V gene TRBV13 combines with J gene TRBJ1-1; D is possibly TRBD1 (5 bases). This CDR3 comprises 16 residues. Trimming cost V 0 bases and J 9 bases, with 20 bases left between them. Germline V CDR1 and CDR2: PRHDT, FYEKMQ (reference sequence). DNA for the CDR3: TGTGCCAGCAGCTTAGGTTACGTGGGGCTGAACGGGAAAGCTTTCTTT. Its translation: CASSLGYVGLNGKAFF.

This chain joins TRBV14 and TRBJ2-7; D is tentatively TRBD1 or TRBD2 (5 bases each). The CDR3 is 14 amino acids. Trimming cost V 4 bases and J 9 bases, with 19 bases left between them. Germline lookup yields CDR1 SGHDN and CDR2 FVKESK. CDR3 coding DNA: TGTGCCAGCAGCCGAGGGGCCATGGGCCAGGGGCAGTACTTC. It codes for CASSRGAMGQGQYF.

The chain uses TRBV7-9 and TRBJ1-2; D remains unclear. The V end was cut by 1 base, the J end by 6 bases, with 6 bases between. This CDR3 region has 12 residues. Germline values: CDR1 SEHNR, CDR2 FQNEAQ (reference sequence). CDR3 DNA sequence: TGTGCCAGCAGCTTAGGTGTAGATGGCTACACCTTC. Translating gives CASSLGVDGYTF.

The chain employs TRBV28 and TRBJ2-7; either TRBD1 or TRBD2 may fit D (5 bases each). The length of the CDR3 is 13 residues. Trimming removed 4 bases from V and 2 bases from J, with 9 bases in between. CDR1 and CDR2 from the germline V gene are MDHEN and SYDVKM. CDR3 coding DNA: TGTGCCAGCAGTTCTGGGGGACCCTACGAGCAGTACGTC. This gives the protein CASSSGGPYEQYV.

J is TRBJ2-7 and V is TRBV7-9; TRBD2 matches 11 bases. Germline V gives CDR1 SEHNR, CDR2 FQNEAQ (reference sequence). J gave up 4 bases and V 5 bases, and 10 bases lay outside the gene matches. This CDR3 spans 16 amino acids. The CDR3 protein is CASSPSGLAGTYEQYF. CDR3 nucleotides: TGTGCCAGCAGCCCCTCCGGACTAGCGGGTACTTACGAGCAGTACTTC. The full variable domain, rest sourced from reference TRBV7-9 and TRBJ2-7, is DTGVSQNPRHKITKRGQNVTFRCDPISEHNRLYWYRQTLGQGPEFLTYFQNEAQLEKSRLLSDRFSAERPKGSFSTLEIQRTEQGDSAMYLCASSPSGLAGTYEQYFGPGTRLTVT.

The chain uses TRBV6-1 and TRBJ2-3, with TRBD2 matching over 7 bases. V lost 0 bases and J lost 0; bases outside the gene matches: 6. Germline lookup yields CDR1 MNHNS and CDR2 SASEGT. The CDR3 contains 17 residues. The CDR3 DNA follows: TGTGCCAGCAGTGAAGCCCCTCGGCGGGGGAGCACAGATACGCAGTATTTT. It specifies CASSEAPRRGSTDTQYF.

As regards this clone: At one end, the junction sequence differs from germline, possibly due to a read error. This rearrangement joins TRBV7-7 to TRBJ2-5, with D maybe TRBD2 (5 bases). The CDR3 consists of 17 residues. From germline, CDR1 is SSHAT and CDR2 FNYEAQ (reference sequence). CDR3 nucleotide sequence: TGTGCTAGCAGCCCCGAGGGTTTGAGGTCATATCAAGAGACCCAGTACTTC. This sequence encodes CASSPEGLRSYQETQYF.

The V gene is TRBV7-3, the J gene TRBJ2-3; 13 bases agree with TRBD2. From germline, CDR1 is SGHTA and CDR2 FQGTGA. This CDR3 is 15 amino acids long. With V trimmed by 4 bases and J by 8 bases, 6 bases remained unmatched. CDR3 sequence: CASSSSTSGRGTQYF. CDR3 DNA: TGTGCCAGCAGCTCCTCAACTAGCGGGAGGGGTACGCAGTATTTT.

The chain links TRBV30 to TRBJ2-5; D is possibly TRBD1 (5 bases). The end of the DNA aligns better with TRBJ2-7, so the J call may be wrong. Germline CDR1 reads GTSNPN; CDR2 reads SVGIG (reference sequence). This CDR3 comprises 13 residues. As DNA, the CDR3 is TGTGCTTTTAATGGGGCGCCTGCTTACGAGCAGTACTTC. This codes for CAFNGAPAYEQYF.

The rearrangement joins TRBV18 to TRBJ2-1, with no clear D. Germline assignment: CDR1 KGHSH and CDR2 LQKENI. The CDR3 has 14 amino acids. V lost 0 bases and J lost 8, with 11 bases in between. The CDR3 loop reads CASSPPSEVHEQFF. In DNA form, the CDR3 reads TGTGCCAGCTCACCACCCAGCGAGGTCCATGAGCAGTTCTTC.

The V gene is TRBV7-9, the J gene TRBJ1-1, with D maybe TRBD1 (5 bases). This CDR3 has 12 residues. Germline V gene sequence: CDR1 SEHNR, CDR2 FQNEAQ (reference sequence). V was pared by 5 bases and J by 1 base, with 5 bases between. CDR3 loop: CASSGGNTEAFF. CDR3 DNA: TGTGCCAGCAGCGGGGGGAACACTGAAGCTTTCTTT.

The chain employs TRBV29-1 and TRBJ2-5, with D unclear. The CDR3 is made up of 15 amino acids. CDR1 SQVTM and CDR2 ANQGSEA come from the germline V gene. V was trimmed by 1 base and J by 7 bases, leaving 19 bases between them. The CDR3, as DNA: TGCAGCGTTGAAGGTGTGACCAACCTACTGGGGACCCAGTACTTC. Translation gives CSVEGVTNLLGTQYF.

The genes are TRBV2 and TRBJ1-2; perhaps TRBD1 as D (6 bases). Germline lookup yields CDR1 SNHLY and CDR2 FYNNEI. The germline V and J ends were trimmed by 4 bases and 8 bases, with 17 bases remaining between them. CDR3 length: 14 amino acids. CDR3 nucleotides: TGTGCCAGCAGTGGGGGACATTCCGGCTGGGGCTACACCTTC. Translated: CASSGGHSGWGYTF. Using reference TRBV2 and TRBJ1-2 for the parts outside the CDR3, the full variable domain is EPEVTQTPSHQVTQMGQEVILRCVPISNHLYFYWYRQILGQKVEFLVSFYNNEISEKSEIFDDQFSVERPDGSNFTLKIRSTKLEDSAMYFCASSGGHSGWGYTFGSGTRLTVV.

The chain recombines TRBV11-3 with TRBJ1-3; tentatively, D is TRBD1 (5 bases). The CDR3 runs to 15 residues. V was trimmed by 3 bases and J by 2 bases, leaving 11 bases between them. The germline V gene encodes CDR1 SGHNT and CDR2 YENEEA. The CDR3 DNA sequence: TGTGCCAGCAGCTTGGGGGGGACCCCTGGAAACACCATATATTTT. The encoded protein is CASSLGGTPGNTIYF. The entire variable domain, with the rest obtained from reference TRBV11-3 and TRBJ1-3, is as follows: EAGVVQSPRYKIIEKKQPVAFWCNPISGHNTLYWYLQNLGQGPELLIRYENEEAVDDSQLPKDRFSAERLKGVDSTLKIQPAELGDSAVYLCASSLGGTPGNTIYFGEGSWLTVV.

This chain links TRBV9 with TRBJ2-3; D uncertain. The CDR3 is 14 residues long. Germline assignment: CDR1 SGDLS and CDR2 YYNGEE. Trimming took 2 bases from V and 2 from J, leaving 9 bases between them. CDR3: CASSVEALTDTQYF. The DNA of the CDR3 is TGTGCCAGCAGCGTGGAAGCGCTCACAGATACGCAGTATTTT.

The CDR3 bases are TGTGCCAGCAGCTCCGAGGATCAGCCCCAGCATTTT. Translated, it gives CASSSEDQPQHF. The chain employs TRBV7-9 and TRBJ1-5; D not resolved. Germline V lookup: CDR1 SEHNR, CDR2 FQNEAQ (reference sequence). V lost 4 bases and J lost 5, with 6 bases in between. This CDR3 region has 12 residues.

V usage is TRBV4-3 and J usage is TRBJ2-4, with D maybe TRBD2 (5 bases). Germline V gene data show CDR1 as LGHNA and CDR2 as YSLEER. This CDR3 region has 16 residues. V lost 0 bases and J lost 0, with 9 bases in between. The CDR3 region has the DNA TGCGCCAGCAGCCAAGATCGGGGTCTAGCCAAAAACATTCAGTACTTC. Translation: CASSQDRGLAKNIQYF.

This clone has only a few counts. This sequence joins TRBV9 and TRBJ2-1; 11 bases are shared with TRBD2. Germline loops: CDR1 SGDLS, CDR2 YYNGEE. The V segment lost 3 bases and the J segment 6 bases; nucleotides outside the gene matches: 5. This CDR3 region has 15 residues. As DNA, the CDR3 is TGTGCCAGCAGCGGACTAGCGGGATTGGGCAATGAGCAGTTCTTC. This gives the protein CASSGLAGLGNEQFF.

This chain uses TRBV7-8 with TRBJ1-2; D ambiguous. Trimming stripped 3 bases from V and 0 bases from J, with 5 bases between. CDR1 and CDR2 (germline): SGHVS, FQNEAQ. The CDR3 has 13 amino acids. DNA for the CDR3: TGTGCCAGCAGCTTCCCCTCTAACTATGGCTACACCTTC. Its protein product is CASSFPSNYGYTF.

The V and J genes are TRBV28 and TRBJ1-1, with D unclear. Deletions cut 8 bases from V and 2 bases from J, with 9 bases between. There are 12 residues in the CDR3. CDR1 and CDR2 from the germline V gene are MDHEN and SYDVKM. CDR3 bases: TGTGCCAGCGGAGGCGTAAACACTGAAGCTTTCTTT. Its translation: CASGGVNTEAFF. Combining the CDR3 with reference TRBV28 and TRBJ1-1 gives the whole variable domain DVKVTQSSRYLVKRTGEKVFLECVQDMDHENMFWYRQDPGLGLRLIYFSYDVKMKEKGDIPEGYSVSREKKERFSLILESASTNQTSMYLCASGGVNTEAFFGQGTRLTVV.

The chain has TRBV5-6 and TRBJ2-2; tentative D call: TRBD2 (6 bases). From germline, CDR1 is SGHDT and CDR2 YYEEEE. The CDR3 sequence is 16 residues long. The germline V and J ends were trimmed by 4 bases and 2 bases, with 15 bases remaining between them. CDR3 DNA: TGTGCCAGCAGCGCGAATGGCGGGGACAACACCGGGGAGCTGTTTTTT. Protein product: CASSANGGDNTGELFF.

This clone has only a few counts. CDR3 loop: CASSQDNSYEQYF. The CDR3 nucleotides read TGTGCCAGCAGCCAAGACAATTCCTACGAGCAGTACTTC. V and J are TRBV4-2 and TRBJ2-7; D is uncertain. The CDR3 has 13 residues. V lost 0 bases and J lost 1, with 4 bases in between. Per the germline V gene, CDR1 is LGHNA and CDR2 is YNFKEQ.